This record covers a single T cell receptor beta chain. These data originate in a study of blood T cell repertoires in COVID-19. Turning to the study itself: Samples taken during acute and convalescent COVID-19 were collected in the United States, Italy and Spain.

In the original workflow: Estimation of nucleated cell counts was performed using reference gene primer amplification. Sequenced by immunoSEQ multiplex PCR; TCRdb stores in-frame clones only, minus some. The DNA gave D and trimming, while V, J and clone size come from that table. This sample carries about 160,000 clones, under 90% of them seen once, and the ten largest clones take 3% to 3.5%. Cohorts were determined from participant-reported clinical history. Cohort 3 recovery required two negative PCRs, clearance, or symptom resolution. The ends were cut back, 8 bases at V and 6 bases at J, with 14 bases in the middle. CDR1 is MNHEY, CDR2 SMNVEV, per germline (reference sequence). The CDR3 contains 14 residues.

What was sequenced was PBMCs or T cells enriched from blood (not recorded which). The chain uses TRBV27 and TRBJ1-6, with D maybe TRBD1 (6 bases). This clonotype was sampled from a woman aged 55-70 years who had recovered from COVID-19. The CDR3 loop is CASAWGGSNSPLHF. The CDR3 DNA is TGTGCCAGCGCTTGGGGGGGCAGTAATTCACCCCTCCACTTT.